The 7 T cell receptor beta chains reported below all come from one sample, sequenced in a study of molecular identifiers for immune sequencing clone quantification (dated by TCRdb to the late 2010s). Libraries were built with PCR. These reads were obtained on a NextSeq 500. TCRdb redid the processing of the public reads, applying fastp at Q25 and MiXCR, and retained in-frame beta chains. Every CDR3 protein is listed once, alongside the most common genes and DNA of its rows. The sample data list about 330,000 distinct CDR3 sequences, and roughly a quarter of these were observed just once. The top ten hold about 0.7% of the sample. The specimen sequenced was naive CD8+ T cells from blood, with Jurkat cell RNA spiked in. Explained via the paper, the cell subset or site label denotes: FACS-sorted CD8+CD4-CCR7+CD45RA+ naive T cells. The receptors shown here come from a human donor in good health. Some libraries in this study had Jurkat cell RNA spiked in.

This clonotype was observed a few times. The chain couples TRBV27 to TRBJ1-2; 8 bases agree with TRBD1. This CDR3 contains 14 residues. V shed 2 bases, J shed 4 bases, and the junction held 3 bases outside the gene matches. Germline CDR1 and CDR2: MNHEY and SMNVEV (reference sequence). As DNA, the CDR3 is TGTGCCAGCAGTTTAGATACAGGGGGCTATGGCTACACCTTC. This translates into CASSLDTGGYGYTF.

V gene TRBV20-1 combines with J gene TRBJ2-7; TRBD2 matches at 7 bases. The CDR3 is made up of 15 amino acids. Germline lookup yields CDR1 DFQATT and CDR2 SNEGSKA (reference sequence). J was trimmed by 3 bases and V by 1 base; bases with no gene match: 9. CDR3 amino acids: CSARGPGLEFYEQYF. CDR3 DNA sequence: TGCAGTGCTAGAGGGCCCGGACTAGAGTTCTACGAGCAGTACTTC.

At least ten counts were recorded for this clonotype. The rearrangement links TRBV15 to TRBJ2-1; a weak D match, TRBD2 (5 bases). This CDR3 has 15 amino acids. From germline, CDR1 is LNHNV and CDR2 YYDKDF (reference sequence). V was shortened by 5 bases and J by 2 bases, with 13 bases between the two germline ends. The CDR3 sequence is CATSSGIVTYNEQFF. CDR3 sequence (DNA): TGTGCCACCAGCTCCGGGATTGTGACCTACAATGAGCAGTTCTTC.

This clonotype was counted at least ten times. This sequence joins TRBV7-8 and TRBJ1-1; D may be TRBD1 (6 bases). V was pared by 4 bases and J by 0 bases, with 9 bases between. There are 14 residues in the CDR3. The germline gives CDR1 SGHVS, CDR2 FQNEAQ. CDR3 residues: CASSWTALNTEAFF. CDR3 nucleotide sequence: TGTGCCAGCAGCTGGACAGCCCTGAACACTGAAGCTTTCTTT.

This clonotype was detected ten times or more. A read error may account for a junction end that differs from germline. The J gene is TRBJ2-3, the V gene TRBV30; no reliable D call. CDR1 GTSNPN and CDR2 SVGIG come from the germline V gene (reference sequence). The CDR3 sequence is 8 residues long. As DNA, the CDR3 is TGCAGCACAGATACGCAGTATTTT. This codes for CSTDTQYF.

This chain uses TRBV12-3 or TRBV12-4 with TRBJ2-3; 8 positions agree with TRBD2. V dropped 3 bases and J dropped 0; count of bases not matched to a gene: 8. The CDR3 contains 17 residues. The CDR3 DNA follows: TGTGCCAGCAGTTTGGGGGTAGCGGGACCAAGCACAGATACGCAGTATTTT. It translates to CASSLGVAGPSTDTQYF.

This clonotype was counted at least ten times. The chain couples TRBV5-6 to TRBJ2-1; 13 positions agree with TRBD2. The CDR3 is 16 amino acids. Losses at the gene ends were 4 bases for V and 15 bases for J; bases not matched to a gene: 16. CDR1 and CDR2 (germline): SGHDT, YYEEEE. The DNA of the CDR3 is TGTGCCAGCAGCCCACGGGACAGGGGACTAGCGGGGCCTGGGTTCTTC. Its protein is CASSPRDRGLAGPGFF.